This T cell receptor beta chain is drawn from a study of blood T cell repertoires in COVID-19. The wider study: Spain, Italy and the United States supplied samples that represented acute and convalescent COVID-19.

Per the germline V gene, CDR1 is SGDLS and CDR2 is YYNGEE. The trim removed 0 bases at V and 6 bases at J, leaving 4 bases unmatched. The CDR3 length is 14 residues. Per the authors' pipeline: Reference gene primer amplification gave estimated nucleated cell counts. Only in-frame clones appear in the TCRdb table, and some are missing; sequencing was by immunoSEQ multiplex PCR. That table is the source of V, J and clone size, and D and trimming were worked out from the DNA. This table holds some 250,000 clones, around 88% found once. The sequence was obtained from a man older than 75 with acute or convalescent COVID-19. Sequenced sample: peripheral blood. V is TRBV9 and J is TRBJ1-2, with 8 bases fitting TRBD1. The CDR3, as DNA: TGTGCCAGCAGCGTAGGGACAGGGTTGGATGGCTACACCTTC. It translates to CASSVGTGLDGYTF.